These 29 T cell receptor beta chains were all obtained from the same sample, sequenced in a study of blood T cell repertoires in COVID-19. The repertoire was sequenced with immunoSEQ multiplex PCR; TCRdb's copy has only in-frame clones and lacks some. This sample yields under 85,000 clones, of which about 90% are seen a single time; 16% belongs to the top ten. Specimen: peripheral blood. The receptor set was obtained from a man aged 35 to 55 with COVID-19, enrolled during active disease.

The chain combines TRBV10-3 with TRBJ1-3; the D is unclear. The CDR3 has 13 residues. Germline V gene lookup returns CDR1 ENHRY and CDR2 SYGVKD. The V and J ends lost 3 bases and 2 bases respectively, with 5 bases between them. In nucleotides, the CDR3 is TGTGCCATCAGTGACAGGACTGGAAACACCATATATTTT. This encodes CAISDRTGNTIYF.

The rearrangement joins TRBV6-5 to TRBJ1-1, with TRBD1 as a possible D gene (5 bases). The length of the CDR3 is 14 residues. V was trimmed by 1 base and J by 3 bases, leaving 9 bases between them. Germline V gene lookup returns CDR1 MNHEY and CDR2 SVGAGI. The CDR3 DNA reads TGTGCCAGCAGTTACTGGGGGGGACACACTGAAGCTTTCTTT. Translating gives CASSYWGGHTEAFF.

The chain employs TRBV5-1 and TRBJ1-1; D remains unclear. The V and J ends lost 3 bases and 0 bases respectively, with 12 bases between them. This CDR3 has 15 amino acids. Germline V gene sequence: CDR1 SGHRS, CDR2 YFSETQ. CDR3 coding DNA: TGCGCCAGCAGCTCGACTGATAGAATGAACACTGAAGCTTTCTTT. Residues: CASSSTDRMNTEAFF.

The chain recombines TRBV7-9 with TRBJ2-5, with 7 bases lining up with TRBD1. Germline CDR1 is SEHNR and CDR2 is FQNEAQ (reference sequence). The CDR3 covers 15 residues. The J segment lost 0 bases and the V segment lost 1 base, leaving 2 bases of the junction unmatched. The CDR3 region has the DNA TGTGCCAGCAGCTTAGGTACAGGGGACCAAGAGACCCAGTACTTC. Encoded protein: CASSLGTGDQETQYF.

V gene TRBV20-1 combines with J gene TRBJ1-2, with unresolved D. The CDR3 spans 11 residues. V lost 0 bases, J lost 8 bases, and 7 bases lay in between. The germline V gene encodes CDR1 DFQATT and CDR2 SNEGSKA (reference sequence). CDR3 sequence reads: CSAREGAGYTF. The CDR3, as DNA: TGCAGTGCTAGAGAGGGCGCGGGCTACACCTTC.

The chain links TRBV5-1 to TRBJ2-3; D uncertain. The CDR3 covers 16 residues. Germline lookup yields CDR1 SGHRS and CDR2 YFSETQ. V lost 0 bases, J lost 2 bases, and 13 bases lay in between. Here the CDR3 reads CASSLAHLGPTDTQYF. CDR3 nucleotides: TGCGCCAGCAGCTTGGCGCACCTTGGGCCCACAGATACGCAGTATTTT.

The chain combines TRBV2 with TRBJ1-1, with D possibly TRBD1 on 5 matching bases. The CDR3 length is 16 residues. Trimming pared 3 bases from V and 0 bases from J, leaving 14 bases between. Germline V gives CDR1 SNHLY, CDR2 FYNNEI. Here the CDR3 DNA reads TGTGCCAGCAGTGATGCTGGGGCAGGTATGAACACTGAAGCTTTCTTT. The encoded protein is CASSDAGAGMNTEAFF.

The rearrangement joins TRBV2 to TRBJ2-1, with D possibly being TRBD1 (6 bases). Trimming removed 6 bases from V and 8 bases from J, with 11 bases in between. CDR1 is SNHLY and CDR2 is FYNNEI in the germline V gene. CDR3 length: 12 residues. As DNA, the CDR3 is TGTGCCAGCAGGACAGGCCGGGATGAGCAGTTCTTC. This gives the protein CASRTGRDEQFF.

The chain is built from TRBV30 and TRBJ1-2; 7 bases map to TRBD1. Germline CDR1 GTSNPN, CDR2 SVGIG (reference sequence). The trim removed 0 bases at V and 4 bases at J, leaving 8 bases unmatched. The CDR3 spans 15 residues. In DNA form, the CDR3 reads TGTGCCTGGAGTGTCGGGCAGGGGGGCCGCTATGGCTACACCTTC. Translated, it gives CAWSVGQGGRYGYTF.

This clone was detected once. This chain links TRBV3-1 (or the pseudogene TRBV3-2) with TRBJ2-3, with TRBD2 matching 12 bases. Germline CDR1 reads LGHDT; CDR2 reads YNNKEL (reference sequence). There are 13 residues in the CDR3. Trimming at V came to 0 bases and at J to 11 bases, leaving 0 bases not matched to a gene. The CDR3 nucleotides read TGTGCCAGCAGCCAAGAGACTAGCGGGGGGCAGTATTTT. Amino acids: CASSQETSGGQYF.

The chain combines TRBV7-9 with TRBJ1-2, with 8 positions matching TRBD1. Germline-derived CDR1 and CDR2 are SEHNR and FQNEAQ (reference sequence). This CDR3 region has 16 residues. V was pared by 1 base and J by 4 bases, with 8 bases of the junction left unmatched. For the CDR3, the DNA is TGTGCCAGCAGCTTAGATGGTGGACAGGGTCTCTATGGCTACACCTTC. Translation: CASSLDGGQGLYGYTF.

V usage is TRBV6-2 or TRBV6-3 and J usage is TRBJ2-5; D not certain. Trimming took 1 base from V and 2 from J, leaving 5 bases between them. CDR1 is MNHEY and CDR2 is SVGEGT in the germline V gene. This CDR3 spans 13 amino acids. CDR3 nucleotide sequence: TGTGCCAGCAGTTACTACATACAAGAGACCCAGTACTTC. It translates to CASSYYIQETQYF.

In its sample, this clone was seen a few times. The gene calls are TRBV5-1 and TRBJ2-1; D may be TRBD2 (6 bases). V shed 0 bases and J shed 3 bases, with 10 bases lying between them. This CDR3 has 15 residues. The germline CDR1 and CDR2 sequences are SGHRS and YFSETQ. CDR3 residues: CASSLAGTLYNEQFF. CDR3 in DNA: TGCGCCAGCAGCTTGGCCGGGACTCTCTACAATGAGCAGTTCTTC.

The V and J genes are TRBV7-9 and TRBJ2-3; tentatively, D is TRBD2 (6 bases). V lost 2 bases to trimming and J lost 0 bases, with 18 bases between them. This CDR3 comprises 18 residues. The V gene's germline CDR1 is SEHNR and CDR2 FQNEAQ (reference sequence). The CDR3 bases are TGTGCCAGCAGCTTACTCCCCTCGGCTAGCGCTAGCACAGATACGCAGTATTTT. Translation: CASSLLPSASASTDTQYF.

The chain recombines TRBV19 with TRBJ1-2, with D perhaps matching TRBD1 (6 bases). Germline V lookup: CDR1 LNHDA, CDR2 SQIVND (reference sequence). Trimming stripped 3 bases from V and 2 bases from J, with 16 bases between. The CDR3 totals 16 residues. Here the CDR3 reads CASSISWTDLNYGYTF. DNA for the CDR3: TGTGCCAGTAGTATCTCATGGACAGATTTAAACTATGGCTACACCTTC.

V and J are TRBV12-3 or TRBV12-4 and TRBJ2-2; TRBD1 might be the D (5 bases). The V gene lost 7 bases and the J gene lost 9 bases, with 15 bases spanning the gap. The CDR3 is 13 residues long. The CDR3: CASTPDDSRELFF. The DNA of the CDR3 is TGTGCCAGCACCCCTGATGACAGCCGGGAGCTGTTTTTT.

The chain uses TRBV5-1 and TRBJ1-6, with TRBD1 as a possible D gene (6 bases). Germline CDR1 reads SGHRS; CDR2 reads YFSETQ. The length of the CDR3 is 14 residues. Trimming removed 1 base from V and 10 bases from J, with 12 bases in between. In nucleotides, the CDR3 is TGCGCCAGCAGCTTGCAGGGAAGGGGGTCACCCCTCCACTTT. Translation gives CASSLQGRGSPLHF.

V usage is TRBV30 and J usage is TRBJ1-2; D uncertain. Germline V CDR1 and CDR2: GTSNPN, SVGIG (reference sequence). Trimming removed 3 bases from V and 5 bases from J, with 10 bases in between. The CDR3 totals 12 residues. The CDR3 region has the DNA TGTGCCTGGAGCGCCCAGATGTATGGCTACACCTTC. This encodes CAWSAQMYGYTF. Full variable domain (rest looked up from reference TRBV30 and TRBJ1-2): SQTIHQWPATLVQPVGSPLSLECTVEGTSNPNLYWYRQAAGRGLQLLFYSVGIGQISSEVPQNLSASRPQDRQFILSSKKLLLSDSGFYLCAWSAQMYGYTFGSGTRLTVV.

Here the CDR3 reads CASSHTGTTDTQYF. The CDR3 region has the DNA TGTGCCAGCAGCCATACGGGAACCACAGATACGCAGTATTTT. The chain uses TRBV3-1 (or the pseudogene TRBV3-2) and TRBJ2-3; D is perhaps TRBD2 (5 bases). Germline V gives CDR1 LGHDT, CDR2 YNNKEL (reference sequence). CDR3 size: 14 residues. The germline V and J ends were trimmed by 3 bases and 2 bases, with 9 bases remaining between them.

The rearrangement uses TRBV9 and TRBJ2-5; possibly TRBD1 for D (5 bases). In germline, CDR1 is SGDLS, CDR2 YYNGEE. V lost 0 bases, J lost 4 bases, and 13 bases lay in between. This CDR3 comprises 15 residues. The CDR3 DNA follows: TGTGCCAGCAGCGTAGCTGGGAAGGGGTCAGAGACCCAGTACTTC. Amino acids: CASSVAGKGSETQYF.

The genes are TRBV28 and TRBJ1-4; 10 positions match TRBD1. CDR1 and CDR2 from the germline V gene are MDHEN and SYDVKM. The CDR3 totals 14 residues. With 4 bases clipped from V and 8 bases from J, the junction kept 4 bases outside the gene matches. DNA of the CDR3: TGTGCCAGCAGTTCGGGACAGGGGAGAGAAAAACTGTTTTTT. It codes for CASSSGQGREKLFF.

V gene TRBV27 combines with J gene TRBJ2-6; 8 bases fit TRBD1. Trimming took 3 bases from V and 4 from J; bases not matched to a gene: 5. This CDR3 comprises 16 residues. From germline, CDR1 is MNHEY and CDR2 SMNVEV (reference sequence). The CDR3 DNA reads TGTGCCAGCAGTTTTTTCAGGGGGCCGGGGGCCAACGTCCTGACTTTC. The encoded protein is CASSFFRGPGANVLTF.

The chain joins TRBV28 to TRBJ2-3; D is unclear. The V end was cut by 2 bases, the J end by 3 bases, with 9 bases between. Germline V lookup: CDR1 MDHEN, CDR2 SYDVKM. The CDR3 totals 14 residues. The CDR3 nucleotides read TGTGCCAGCAGTTTACGCCCGGGTACAGATACGCAGTATTTT. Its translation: CASSLRPGTDTQYF.

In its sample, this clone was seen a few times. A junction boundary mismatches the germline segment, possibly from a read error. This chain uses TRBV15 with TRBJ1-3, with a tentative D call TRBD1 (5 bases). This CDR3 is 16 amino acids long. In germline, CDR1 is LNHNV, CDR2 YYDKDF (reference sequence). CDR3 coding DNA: TGTGCCACCAGCAGAGATAAGTCGGGGACTGGCAACACCATATATTTT. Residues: CATSRDKSGTGNTIYF.

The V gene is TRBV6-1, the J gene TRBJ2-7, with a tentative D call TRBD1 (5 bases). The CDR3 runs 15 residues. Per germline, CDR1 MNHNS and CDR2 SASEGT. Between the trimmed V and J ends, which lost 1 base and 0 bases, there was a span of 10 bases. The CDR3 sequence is CASSEGGHSSYEQYF. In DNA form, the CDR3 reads TGTGCCAGCAGTGAAGGGGGCCACAGCTCCTACGAGCAGTACTTC.

The CDR3 region has the DNA TGCGCCAGCAGCTTGGGAGGCGGCAGGGACATCGACGAGCAGTACTTC. Its protein product is CASSLGGGRDIDEQYF. V and J are TRBV5-1 and TRBJ2-7, with D possibly being TRBD1 (6 bases). CDR1 is SGHRS and CDR2 is YFSETQ in the germline V gene. The CDR3 loop spans 16 amino acids. The ends were cut back, 0 bases at V and 5 bases at J, with 18 bases in the middle.

In DNA form, the CDR3 reads TGTGCCAGCAGCTTACAGGGGGACTATGGCTACACCTTC. Its translation is CASSLQGDYGYTF. The gene calls are TRBV5-4 and TRBJ1-2; 8 positions agree with TRBD1. The CDR3 runs to 13 residues. Germline V gene sequence: CDR1 SGHNT, CDR2 YYREEE (reference sequence). Trimming removed 2 bases from V and 3 bases from J; junction bases left unmatched: 0.

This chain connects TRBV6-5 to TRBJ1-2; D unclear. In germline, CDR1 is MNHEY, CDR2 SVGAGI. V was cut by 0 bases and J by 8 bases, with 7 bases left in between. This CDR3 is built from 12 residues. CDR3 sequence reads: CASSYSRGGYTF. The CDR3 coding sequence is TGTGCCAGCAGTTACTCCAGAGGGGGCTACACCTTC.

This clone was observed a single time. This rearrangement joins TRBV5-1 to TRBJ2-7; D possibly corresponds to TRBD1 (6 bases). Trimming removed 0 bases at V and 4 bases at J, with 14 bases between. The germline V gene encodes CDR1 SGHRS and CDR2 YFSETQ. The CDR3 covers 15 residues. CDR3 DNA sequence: TGCGCCAGCAGCTTGGTCCCGGGACAAACTTACGAGCAGTACTTC. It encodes CASSLVPGQTYEQYF. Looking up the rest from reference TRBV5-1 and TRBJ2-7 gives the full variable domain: KAGVTQTPRYLIKTRGQQVTLSCSPISGHRSVSWYQQTPGQGLQFLFEYFSETQRNKGNFPGRFSGRQFSNSRSEMNVSTLELGDSALYLCASSLVPGQTYEQYFGPGTRLTVT.